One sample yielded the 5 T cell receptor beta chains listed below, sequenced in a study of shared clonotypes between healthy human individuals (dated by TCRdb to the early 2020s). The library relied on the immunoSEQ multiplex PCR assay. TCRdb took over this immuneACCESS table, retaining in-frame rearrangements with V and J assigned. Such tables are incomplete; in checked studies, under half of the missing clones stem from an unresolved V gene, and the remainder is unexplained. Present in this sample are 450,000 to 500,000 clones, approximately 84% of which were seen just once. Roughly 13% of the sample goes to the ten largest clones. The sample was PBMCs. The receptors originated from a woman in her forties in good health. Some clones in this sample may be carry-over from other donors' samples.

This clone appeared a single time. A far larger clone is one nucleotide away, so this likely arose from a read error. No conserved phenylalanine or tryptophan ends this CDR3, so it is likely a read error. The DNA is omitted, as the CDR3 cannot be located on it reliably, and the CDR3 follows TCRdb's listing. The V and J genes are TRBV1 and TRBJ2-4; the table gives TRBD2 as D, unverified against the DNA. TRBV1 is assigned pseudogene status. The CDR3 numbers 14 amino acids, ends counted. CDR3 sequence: CTSSPRGLKNIQYL.

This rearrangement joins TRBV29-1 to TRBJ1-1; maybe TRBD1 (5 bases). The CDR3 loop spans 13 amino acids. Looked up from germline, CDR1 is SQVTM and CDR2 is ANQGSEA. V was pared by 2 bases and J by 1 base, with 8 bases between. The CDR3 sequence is CSVENQGNTEAFF. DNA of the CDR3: TGCAGCGTTGAAAACCAGGGGAACACTGAAGCTTTCTTT.

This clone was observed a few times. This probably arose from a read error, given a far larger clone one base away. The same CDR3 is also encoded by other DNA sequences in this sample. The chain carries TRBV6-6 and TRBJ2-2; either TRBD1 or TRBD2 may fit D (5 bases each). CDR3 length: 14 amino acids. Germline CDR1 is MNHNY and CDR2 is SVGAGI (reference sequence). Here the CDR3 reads CASRSGTDTGELFF. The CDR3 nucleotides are TGTGCCAGCAGGTCAGGGACGGACACAGGGGAGCTGTTTTTT.

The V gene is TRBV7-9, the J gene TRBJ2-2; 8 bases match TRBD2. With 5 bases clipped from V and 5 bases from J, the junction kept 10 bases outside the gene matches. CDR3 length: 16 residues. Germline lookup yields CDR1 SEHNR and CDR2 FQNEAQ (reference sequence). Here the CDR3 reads CASSVPGLGHTGELFF. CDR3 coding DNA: TGTGCCAGCAGCGTGCCGGGACTAGGCCATACCGGGGAGCTGTTTTTT.

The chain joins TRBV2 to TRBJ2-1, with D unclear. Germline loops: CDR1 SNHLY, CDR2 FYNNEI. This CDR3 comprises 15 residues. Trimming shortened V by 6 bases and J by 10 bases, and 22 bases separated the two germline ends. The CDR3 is CASSALGGGLSEQFF. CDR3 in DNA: TGTGCCAGCAGCGCTCTGGGCGGCGGTCTCTCAGAGCAGTTCTTC.